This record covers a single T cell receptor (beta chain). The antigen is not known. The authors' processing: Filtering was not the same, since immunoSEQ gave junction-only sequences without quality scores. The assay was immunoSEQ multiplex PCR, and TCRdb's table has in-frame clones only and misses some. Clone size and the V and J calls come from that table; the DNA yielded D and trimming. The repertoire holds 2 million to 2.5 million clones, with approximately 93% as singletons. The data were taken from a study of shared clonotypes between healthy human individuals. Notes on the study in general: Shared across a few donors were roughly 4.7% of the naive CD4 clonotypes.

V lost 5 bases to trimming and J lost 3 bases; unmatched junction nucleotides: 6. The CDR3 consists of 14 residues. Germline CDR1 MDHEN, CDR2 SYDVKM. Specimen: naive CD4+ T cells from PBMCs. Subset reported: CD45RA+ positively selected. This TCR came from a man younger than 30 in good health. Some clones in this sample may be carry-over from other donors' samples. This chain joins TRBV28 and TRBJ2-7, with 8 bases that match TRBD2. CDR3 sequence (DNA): TGTGCCAGCAGTAAAGGACTAGCCTTCTACGAGCAGTACTTC. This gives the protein CASSKGLAFYEQYF.